This is a list of T cell receptor beta chains from one sample in a study of cytomegalovirus exposure and HLA in healthy donors. TCRdb keeps only in-frame clones here, not all; method: immunoSEQ multiplex PCR. The sample lists about 200,000 clones; 60% to 85% were seen once. Sequenced sample: PBMCs. Receptors originate from a girl aged 10-17 years in good health and CMV-seropositive. CDR3s include the opening cysteine and the closing phenylalanine or tryptophan. D genes are given only for firm matches. Size is omitted from some rows. Given values are once, few, many or a class for expanded clones.

TRBJ1-2	few	.	TRBV4-3	TGCGCCAGCAGCCACAGGGGCGCTAACTATGGCTACACCTTC	CASSHRGANYGYTF
TRBJ2-7	.	.	TRBV14	TGTGCCAGCAGCCAAGGAACATTTTGGTCCTACGAGCAGTACTTC	CASSQGTFWSYEQYF
TRBJ1-2	.	TRBD1	TRBV29-1	TGCAGCGTTGAAACCGGGACAGGGGAGGGCTACACCTTC	CSVETGTGEGYTF
TRBJ2-7	few	TRBD1	TRBV10-1	TGCGCCAGCAGTCCGAGGGACAGCACCTACGAGCAGTACTTC	CASSPRDSTYEQYF
TRBJ1-2	once	TRBD1	TRBV11-2	TGTGCCAGCAGCTTAGGGCCAGGGGGCCAGTATGGCTACACCTTC	CASSLGPGGQYGYTF
TRBJ2-7	.	.	TRBV29-1	TGCAGCGTGCCCCAGGGTGCCCACGAGCAGTACTTC	CSVPQGAHEQYF
TRBJ2-3	.	TRBD2	TRBV10-2	TGCGCCAGCAGTGTCGTAGCGGGGGGCACAGATACGCAGTATTTT	CASSVVAGGTDTQYF
TRBJ2-7	many	TRBD2	TRBV11-3	TGTGCCAGCAGCCGATCTAGCGGGGGATACTACGAGCAGTACTTC	CASSRSSGGYYEQYF
TRBJ2-3	.	TRBD2	TRBV4-1	TGCGCCAGCAGCCCTAGCGGGGGGGCCACAGATACGCAGTATTTT	CASSPSGGATDTQYF
TRBJ2-7	.	TRBD2	TRBV7-2	TGTGCCAGCAGCTCTGGCGGGAGCCACTACGAGCAGTACTTC	CASSSGGSHYEQYF
TRBJ2-3	.	TRBD2	TRBV2	TGTGCCAGCAGGACGGGACTAGGGGGCACAGATACGCAGTATTTT	CASRTGLGGTDTQYF
TRBJ2-3	.	TRBD2	TRBV5-1	TGCGCCAGCAGCTTGGCCAACGGGGGGGCCGTGGATACGCAGTATTTT	CASSLANGGAVDTQYF
TRBJ2-1	.	TRBD2	TRBV9	TGTGCCAGCAGCGTTGACCCGGGGGGGGAGCAGTTCTTC	CASSVDPGGEQFF
TRBJ1-6	.	TRBD1	TRBV11-3	TGTGCCAGCAGATTTGACAGGGGGGATTCACCCCTCCACTTT	CASRFDRGDSPLHF
TRBJ2-3	.	.	TRBV7-2	TGTGCCAGCGGGGGGGCGGATACGCAGTATTTT	CASGGADTQYF
TRBJ1-1	.	.	TRBV5-3	TGTGCCAGAACCATCTTCCCAGGGGCAACTGAAGCTTTCTTT	CARTIFPGATEAFF
TRBJ2-3	.	.	TRBV7-2	TGTGCCAGCAGCTTCTTTAGTGCGACAGATACGCAGTATTTT	CASSFFSATDTQYF
TRBJ2-1	.	.	TRBV6-1	TGTGCCAGCAGTCGGGACTTTACTCGCAATGAGCAGTTCTTC	CASSRDFTRNEQFF
TRBJ2-1	.	.	TRBV6-5	TGTGCCAGCAGTTACTCGATTTCAGGGGAGGGGAATGAGCAGTTCTTC	CASSYSISGEGNEQFF
TRBJ2-1	.	TRBD2	TRBV2	TGTGCCAGCAGGAGACTAGCGGGGGTGGTTGAGCAGTTCTTC	CASRRLAGVVEQFF
TRBJ2-5	.	.	TRBV27	TGTGCCAGCAGAAAAGGACAGATTCAAGAGACCCAGTACTTC	CASRKGQIQETQYF
TRBJ2-7	.	.	TRBV13	TGTGCCAGCAGCTTCAGAGGGCCCACCTCTGACCAGCAGTACTTC	CASSFRGPTSDQQYF
TRBJ1-4	.	.	TRBV29-1	TGCAGCGTTGTTTACGGTGAAAAACTGTTTTTT	CSVVYGEKLFF
TRBJ1-6	few	.	TRBV6-5	TGTGCCAGCACCTCCGGAGGTTGGGATTCACCCCTCCACTTT	CASTSGGWDSPLHF
TRBJ1-2	few	TRBD1	TRBV2	TGTGCCAGCAGTGTCCCGACAGGGGAGGCCTTC	CASSVPTGEAF
TRBJ1-2	.	TRBD1	TRBV5-4	TGTGCCAGCAGGGAACAGGGGACTCCGAACTATGGCTACACCTTC	CASREQGTPNYGYTF
TRBJ2-1	.	.	TRBV9	TGTGCCAGCAGCCCCGGAGTCCCGGGCTACAATGAGCAGTTCTTC	CASSPGVPGYNEQFF
TRBJ2-7	.	TRBD1	TRBV11-2	TGTGCCAGCAGCTACGGGACAGGGGGTAACTACGAGCAGTACTTC	CASSYGTGGNYEQYF
TRBJ2-7	.	TRBD2	TRBV7-2	TGTGCCAGCAGCTTAGCTCCGGGACTAGCGGGCGAAGGGTACGAGCAGTACTTC	CASSLAPGLAGEGYEQYF
TRBJ1-2	.	TRBD1	TRBV2	TGTGCCAGCAGTGGGACAGGGGCCGGCTACACCTTC	CASSGTGAGYTF
TRBJ1-1	.	.	TRBV6-6	TGTGCCAGCAACCGGGGGAGATACACTGAAGCTTTCTTT	CASNRGRYTEAFF
TRBJ2-3	.	TRBD2	TRBV28	TGTGCCAGCAGTAGCGGGGGGCAGCCAGATACGCAGTATTTT	CASSSGGQPDTQYF
TRBJ1-1	.	TRBD1	TRBV19	TGTGCCAGTAGGTTACAGGGACAGCTATTCACTGAAGCTTTCTTT	CASRLQGQLFTEAFF
TRBJ2-7	.	TRBD1	TRBV7-6	TGTGCCAGCAGCTTCGGACAGGGCGGGAACCACGAGCAGTACTTC	CASSFGQGGNHEQYF
TRBJ1-1	.	.	TRBV11-2	TGTGCCAGCAGTAAAGGAGATATTAACACTGAAGCTTTCTTT	CASSKGDINTEAFF
TRBJ2-3	.	TRBD2	TRBV14	TGTGCCAGCAGCCATTGGACTAGCGGTCCCCCTAGCACAGATACGCAGTATTTT	CASSHWTSGPPSTDTQYF
TRBJ2-7	.	.	TRBV9	TGTGCCAGCAGCGTAGGCGGAACAGGGTCCTACGAGCAGTACTTC	CASSVGGTGSYEQYF
TRBJ1-1	.	TRBD1	TRBV18	TGTGCCAGCTCACTACAAGACAGGGGCACTGAAGCTTTCTTT	CASSLQDRGTEAFF
TRBJ2-5	.	.	TRBV11-3	TGTGCCAGCAGCCAAAGGGGCGGCCAAGAGACCCAGTACTTC	CASSQRGGQETQYF